The 16 T cell receptor beta chains below all came from one sample that was sequenced in a study of PD-1 blockade in classical Hodgkin lymphoma (dated by TCRdb to 2018 to 2020). The library was obtained by the immunoSEQ multiplex PCR assay. In TCRdb, the immuneACCESS table is reduced to in-frame sequences with V and J assigned. These tables do not hold every clone; where another copy was compared, an unresolved V gene accounts for under half, and the others remain unexplained. The sample table holds 25,000 to 35,000 clones, of which about two thirds were seen once. Of the sample, over 12% is held by the ten largest clones. Interpreted using the paper, the time point label stands for: cycle 2 day 1 (C2D1) of nivolumab. Relapse after autologous stem cell transplantation had occurred in all trial patients, and cohorts A, B and C were distinguished by prior brentuximab vedotin exposure. Sequences were derived from peripheral blood mononuclear cells (PBMCs), sampled before the second cycle of nivolumab. The receptors originated from a human donor with classical Hodgkin lymphoma.

In this sample, this clone turned up a few times. This chain uses TRBV28 with TRBJ1-6; D unclear. CDR3 size: 15 residues. V lost 7 bases, J lost 7 bases, and 17 bases lay in between. Germline V gives CDR1 MDHEN, CDR2 SYDVKM. CDR3 coding DNA: TGTGCCAGCACCCCCGTCGACGGACGAAATTCACCCCTCCACTTT. Translation gives CASTPVDGRNSPLHF.

This clone is a singleton in its sample. The V and J genes are TRBV11-2 and TRBJ2-5, with 11 positions matching TRBD1. The V gene end was trimmed by 0 bases and the J gene end by 5 bases; junction bases not matched to a gene: 5. The CDR3 is 16 amino acids. CDR1 SGHAT and CDR2 FQNNGV come from the germline V gene. CDR3 nucleotides: TGTGCCAGCAGCTTAGATCGGACAGGGGGCAGGGAGACCCAGTACTTC. This encodes CASSLDRTGGRETQYF.

This clone has a single count. The genes are TRBV6-6 and TRBJ2-3; TRBD2 matches 8 bases. V shed 6 bases, J shed 1 base, and the junction held 6 bases outside the gene matches. The germline gives CDR1 MNHNY, CDR2 SVGAGI (reference sequence). The CDR3 runs to 15 residues. The CDR3: CASSDGGAGTDTQYF. The CDR3 DNA is TGTGCCAGCAGCGACGGGGGGGCAGGCACAGATACGCAGTATTTT.

The rearrangement uses TRBV19 and TRBJ2-7; 7 bases fit TRBD1. The V and J ends lost 0 bases and 4 bases, in that order; junction bases with no gene match: 3. CDR1 is LNHDA and CDR2 is SQIVND in the germline V gene (reference sequence). The CDR3 runs to 14 residues. In nucleotides, the CDR3 is TGTGCCAGTAGTATAGATCTGGGACAGTACGAGCAGTACTTC. It translates to CASSIDLGQYEQYF. The variable domain in full, with the rest retrieved from reference TRBV19 and TRBJ2-7, is DGGITQSPKYLFRKEGQNVTLSCEQNLNHDAMYWYRQDPGQGLRLIYYSQIVNDFQKGDIAEGYSVSREKKESFPLTVTSAQKNPTAFYLCASSIDLGQYEQYFGPGTRLTVT.

This clone was observed a few times. This chain connects TRBV27 to TRBJ2-1; perhaps TRBD1 as D (6 bases). Trimming stripped 2 bases from V and 2 bases from J, with 10 bases between. Looked up from germline, CDR1 is MNHEY and CDR2 is SMNVEV (reference sequence). This CDR3 spans 15 amino acids. The CDR3 coding sequence is TGTGCCAGCAGTTTAAGCCGGGACACCTACAATGAGCAGTTCTTC. Protein sequence: CASSLSRDTYNEQFF.

This clone was observed a handful of times. The chain carries TRBV2 and TRBJ1-2; no reliable D call. Germline V lookup: CDR1 SNHLY, CDR2 FYNNEI. The CDR3 length is 13 residues. The V and J ends lost 4 bases and 7 bases respectively, with 13 bases between them. The CDR3 protein is CASSADSPGGYTF. The CDR3 coding sequence is TGTGCCAGCAGTGCCGATAGCCCGGGTGGCTACACCTTC.

This clone appeared many times. The chain recombines TRBV2 with TRBJ1-4; 12 bases match TRBD1. Germline V gives CDR1 SNHLY, CDR2 FYNNEI. V lost 1 base to trimming and J lost 5 bases; unmatched junction nucleotides: 2. The CDR3 extends over 16 amino acids. The DNA of the CDR3 is TGTGCCAGCAGTGAAGTGGGACAGGGGGCGAATGAAAAACTGTTTTTT. The encoded protein is CASSEVGQGANEKLFF.

The CDR3 sequence is CASSFRRGGVNEQFF. The CDR3 bases are TGTGCCAGCAGCTTTAGGCGGGGGGGTGTCAATGAGCAGTTCTTC. This chain connects TRBV7-2 to TRBJ2-1, with 9 positions matching TRBD2. Germline CDR1 reads SGHTA; CDR2 reads FQGNSA. This CDR3 comprises 15 residues. J lost 6 bases, V lost 3 bases, and 6 bases had no gene match.

This clone has only a few counts. V and J are TRBV7-9 and TRBJ2-7, with 9 bases that match TRBD1. CDR3 size: 14 residues. Germline CDR1 reads SEHNR; CDR2 reads FQNEAQ (reference sequence). The V gene end was trimmed by 6 bases and the J gene end by 7 bases; junction bases not matched to a gene: 10. The CDR3 sequence: CASSSTGGVGEQYF. In DNA form, the CDR3 reads TGTGCCAGCAGTTCAACAGGGGGCGTGGGGGAGCAGTACTTC.

A few counts support this clone. The genes are TRBV18 and TRBJ2-7; D is uncertain. The germline V gene has CDR1 KGHSH and CDR2 LQKENI. V gave up 3 bases and J gave up 4 bases, with 4 bases separating them. The CDR3 contains 11 residues. In DNA form, the CDR3 reads TGTGCCAGCTCACCCAATTACGAGCAGTACTTC. Translation gives CASSPNYEQYF.

This chain connects TRBV25-1 to TRBJ1-1; D might be TRBD1 (6 bases). From germline, CDR1 is MGHDK and CDR2 SYGVNS. This CDR3 is built from 15 residues. Trimming cost V 3 bases and J 0 bases, with 11 bases left between them. The CDR3 coding sequence is TGTGCCAGCAGTGACAGGGGAGGATTGAACACTGAAGCTTTCTTT. Translated, it gives CASSDRGGLNTEAFF.

The CDR3 spells CASSVGEFVGGNEQFF. In DNA form, the CDR3 reads TGTGCCAGCAGCGTAGGGGAGTTTGTGGGCGGCAATGAGCAGTTCTTC. This chain links TRBV9 with TRBJ2-1; D might be TRBD2 (5 bases). Germline lookup yields CDR1 SGDLS and CDR2 YYNGEE. There are 16 residues in the CDR3. Trimming stripped 0 bases from V and 6 bases from J, with 16 bases between.

The rearrangement uses TRBV7-6 and TRBJ2-5; D is possibly TRBD1 (5 bases). Trimming cost V 3 bases and J 9 bases, with 14 bases left between them. The V gene's germline CDR1 is SGHVS and CDR2 FNYEAQ. The CDR3 length is 13 residues. The CDR3 nucleotides read TGTGCCAGCAGCTTGAGTACAGTAGGGGCCCAGTACTTC. It translates to CASSLSTVGAQYF. Supplemented by reference TRBV7-6 and TRBJ2-5, the full variable domain reads GAGVSQSPRYKVTKRGQDVALRCDPISGHVSLYWYRQALGQGPEFLTYFNYEAQQDKSGLPNDRFSAERPEGSISTLTIQRTEQRDSAMYRCASSLSTVGAQYFGPGTRLLVL.

The rearrangement uses TRBV5-1 and TRBJ1-4; D is possibly TRBD1 (6 bases). The CDR3 is 14 amino acids. V lost 4 bases, J lost 3 bases, and 10 bases lay in between. Germline V CDR1 and CDR2: SGHRS, YFSETQ. This chain's CDR3 is CASSPGQSNEKLFF. The CDR3 bases are TGCGCCAGCAGCCCGGGACAATCTAATGAAAAACTGTTTTTT. Looking up the rest from reference TRBV5-1 and TRBJ1-4 gives the full variable domain: KAGVTQTPRYLIKTRGQQVTLSCSPISGHRSVSWYQQTPGQGLQFLFEYFSETQRNKGNFPGRFSGRQFSNSRSEMNVSTLELGDSALYLCASSPGQSNEKLFFGSGTQLSVL.

This clone was counted between two and nine times. The V and J genes are TRBV6-5 and TRBJ2-7; 9 positions agree with TRBD2. The CDR3 is made up of 14 amino acids. Germline CDR1 is MNHEY and CDR2 is SVGAGI. Unmatched junction bases numbered 6, after V lost 6 bases and J lost 3 bases. The CDR3 sequence: CASSVLAGIYEQYF. CDR3 nucleotide sequence: TGTGCCAGCAGCGTCCTAGCGGGGATCTACGAGCAGTACTTC.

The chain is built from TRBV2 and TRBJ1-2; unclear D gene. Germline-derived CDR1 and CDR2 are SNHLY and FYNNEI. The CDR3 is 14 amino acids. V was shortened by 0 bases and J by 6 bases, with 11 bases between the two germline ends. The CDR3: CASSEAWVPDGYTF. The CDR3 coding sequence is TGTGCCAGCAGTGAAGCATGGGTGCCTGATGGCTACACCTTC.